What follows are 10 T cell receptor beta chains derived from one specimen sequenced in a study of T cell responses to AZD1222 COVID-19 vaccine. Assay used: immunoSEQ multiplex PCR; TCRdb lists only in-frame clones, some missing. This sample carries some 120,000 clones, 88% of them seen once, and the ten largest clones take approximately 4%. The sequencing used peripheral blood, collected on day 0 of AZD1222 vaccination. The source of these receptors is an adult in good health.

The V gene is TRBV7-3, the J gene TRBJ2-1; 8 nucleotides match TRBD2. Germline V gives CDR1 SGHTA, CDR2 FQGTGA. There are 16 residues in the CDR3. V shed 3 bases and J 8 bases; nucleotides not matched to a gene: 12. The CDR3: CASSFAGTRVTDEQFF. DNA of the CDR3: TGTGCCAGCAGCTTTGCCGGGACTAGGGTTACGGATGAGCAGTTCTTC.

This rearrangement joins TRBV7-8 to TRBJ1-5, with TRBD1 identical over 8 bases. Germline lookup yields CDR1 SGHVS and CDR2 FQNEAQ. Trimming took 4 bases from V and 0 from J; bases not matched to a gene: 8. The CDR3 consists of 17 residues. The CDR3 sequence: CASSSYQGADSNQPQHF. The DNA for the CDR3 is TGTGCCAGCAGCTCCTATCAGGGGGCGGATAGCAATCAGCCCCAGCATTTT.

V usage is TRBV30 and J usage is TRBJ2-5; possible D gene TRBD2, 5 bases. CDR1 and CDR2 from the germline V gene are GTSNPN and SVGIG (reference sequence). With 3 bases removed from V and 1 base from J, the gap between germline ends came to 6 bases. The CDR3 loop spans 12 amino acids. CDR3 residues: CAWSGIQETQYF. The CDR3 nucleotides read TGTGCCTGGAGCGGGATCCAAGAGACCCAGTACTTC.

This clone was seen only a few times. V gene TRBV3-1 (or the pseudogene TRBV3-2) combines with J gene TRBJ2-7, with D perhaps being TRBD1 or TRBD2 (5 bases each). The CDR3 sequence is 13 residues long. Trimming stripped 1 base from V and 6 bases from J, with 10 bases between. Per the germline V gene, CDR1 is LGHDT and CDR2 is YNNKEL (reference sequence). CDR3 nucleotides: TGTGCCAGCAGCCAAGGGGGCGGAGGCGAGCAGTACTTC. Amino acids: CASSQGGGGEQYF.

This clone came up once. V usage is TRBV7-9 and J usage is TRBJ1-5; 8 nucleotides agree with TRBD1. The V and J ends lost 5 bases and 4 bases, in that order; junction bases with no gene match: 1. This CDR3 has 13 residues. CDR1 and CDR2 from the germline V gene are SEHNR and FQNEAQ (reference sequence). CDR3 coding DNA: TGTGCCAGCAGCCGACAGGGGAATCAGCCCCAGCATTTT. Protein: CASSRQGNQPQHF.

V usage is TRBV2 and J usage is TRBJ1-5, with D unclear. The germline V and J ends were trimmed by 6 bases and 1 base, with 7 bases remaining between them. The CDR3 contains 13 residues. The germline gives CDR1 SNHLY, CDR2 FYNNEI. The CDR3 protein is CASRGWSNQPQHF. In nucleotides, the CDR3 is TGTGCCAGCAGGGGTTGGAGCAATCAGCCCCAGCATTTT.

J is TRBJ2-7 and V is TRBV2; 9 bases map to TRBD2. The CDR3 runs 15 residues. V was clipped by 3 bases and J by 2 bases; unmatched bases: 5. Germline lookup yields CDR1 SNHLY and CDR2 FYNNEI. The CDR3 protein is CASSDQREVPYEQYF. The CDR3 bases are TGTGCCAGCAGTGACCAGCGGGAGGTCCCCTACGAGCAGTACTTC.

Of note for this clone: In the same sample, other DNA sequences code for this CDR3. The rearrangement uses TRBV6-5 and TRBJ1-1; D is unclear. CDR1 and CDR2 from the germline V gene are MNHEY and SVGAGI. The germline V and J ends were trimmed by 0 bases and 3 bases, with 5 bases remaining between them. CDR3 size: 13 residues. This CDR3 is CASSYSRDTEAFF. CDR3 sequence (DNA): TGTGCCAGCAGTTACTCAAGGGACACTGAAGCTTTCTTT.

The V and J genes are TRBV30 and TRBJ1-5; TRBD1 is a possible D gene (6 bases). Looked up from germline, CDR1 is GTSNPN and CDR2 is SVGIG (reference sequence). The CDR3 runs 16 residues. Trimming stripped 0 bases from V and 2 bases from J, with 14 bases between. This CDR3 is CAWSVQGGIGNQPQHF. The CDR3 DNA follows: TGTGCCTGGAGTGTACAGGGTGGGATCGGCAATCAGCCCCAGCATTTT.

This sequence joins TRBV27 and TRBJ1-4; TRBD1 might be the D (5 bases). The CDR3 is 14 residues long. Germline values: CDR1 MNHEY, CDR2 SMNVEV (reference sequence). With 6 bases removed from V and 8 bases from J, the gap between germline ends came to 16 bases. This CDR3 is CASSPTGWGEKLFF. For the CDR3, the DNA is TGTGCCAGCAGCCCAACCGGGTGGGGGGAAAAACTGTTTTTT.